This T cell receptor beta chain was documented in a study of CD8 T cells in Susac syndrome (dated by TCRdb to between 2017 and 2020). With regard to the full study: Whether CD8+ T cell activation and differentiation in Susac syndrome was antigen driven was tested using repertoire sequencing. Study-wide conclusions, independent of this receptor: The TCR sequencing and HLA analysis was acknowledged to have included a relatively small number of individuals.

From its cysteine to its phenylalanine, the CDR3 spans 15 amino acids. Only the CDR3 portion is preserved as DNA: 45 bases, with reading frame beginning at the first base. V lost 9 bases and J lost 1 base, and the count of bases not matched to a germline gene is 6. CDR1 ENHRY and CDR2 SYGVKD are derived from the germline V gene. RNA was extracted with the RNeasy kit and about 0.5 to 1 ug was reverse transcribed using random hexamers. The immunoSEQ multiplex PCR assay, covering 54 Vbeta and 13 Jbeta segments, was used to amplify TCR beta CDR3 regions. PCR amplification bias was corrected using a synthetic template baseline for primer optimization and computational correction. As for the authors' bioinformatics: Reads were annotated to V, D and J genes according to IMGT and were analyzed with immunoSEQ Analyzer, with only productive sequences retained. Clonality was calculated as one minus the Shannon entropy normalized by log2 of the number of productive unique sequences. For each patient and control, public and private clones were evaluated among the 100 most prevalent clones. Clones were defined as Susac-specific when absent from the healthy and MS cohorts, from roughly 1,000 published viral clones and from other ImmuneACCESS disease sequences. In TCRdb, the public reads were trimmed at Q25 with fastp and aligned with MiXCR, with productive beta chains retained. One record per CDR3 amino acid sequence lists the most common genes and DNA. These V and J calls are TCRdb output, not the study's own analysis. For this sample there are 130,000 or so distinct CDR3 sequences; 85% to 95% appear just once. Of the sample, over 0.1% is held by the ten largest clones.

Remarks on this clonotype: Its target antigen remains unknown. No base qualities exist here, and no much larger clone lies one base off it.

Peripheral blood CD8+ and CD4+ T cells from healthy donors, Susac syndrome patients and multiple sclerosis patients were profiled by high-throughput TCR beta sequencing. The multiple sclerosis controls were treatment-naive patients who had stable or active relapsing-remitting disease and met the revised McDonald criteria. CD8+ TEMRA cells were enriched by FACS, while bulk CD8+ and CD4+ T cells were purified by magnetic negative isolation. Blood was drawn into EDTA tubes, processed within 24 hours, and PBMCs were isolated by density gradient centrifugation. PBMCs destined for TCR sequencing were cryopreserved in liquid nitrogen and later thawed in a 37 °C water bath. The sorted or isolated CD4+, CD8+ and CD8+ TEMRA cells reached a purity of at least 90%.

The chain is encoded by TRBV10-3 joined to TRBJ2-3, with 11 bases aligning to TRBD2. The source is a human donor with multiple sclerosis. The sample was CD4+ T cells from PBMCs. The DNA is as follows: TGTGCCATAGCGACTAGCGGGGTTGGCACAGATACGCAGTATTTT. The translation is CAIATSGVGTDTQYF.